This T cell receptor (beta chain) was documented in a study of cytomegalovirus exposure and HLA in healthy donors. The CDR3 runs 14 residues. The germline V gene has CDR1 SGHVS and CDR2 FNYEAQ. V lost 3 bases, J lost 0 bases, and 7 bases lay in between. Using immunoSEQ multiplex PCR, the repertoire was profiled, and TCRdb retains in-frame clones only, with some absent. The sample contains 110,000 to 150,000 clones, approximately 94% of which appear only once. The specimen was PBMCs. The receptor's source is a man aged 18 to 35 in good health and CMV-seropositive. The genes are TRBV7-6 and TRBJ2-3; D unclear. This CDR3 reads CASSLQTSTDTQYF. The DNA for the CDR3 is TGTGCCAGCAGCTTGCAGACTAGCACAGATACGCAGTATTTT.